The 17 T cell receptor beta chains below were found in one sample sequenced in a study of response to subunit inactivated influenza vaccine. Using its own MiXCR run on the RT-PCR reads, TCRdb lists one record per CDR3 protein. The sample yields a few hundred thousand distinct CDR3 sequences, approximately 20% seen once. The sequencing used PBMCs from blood, collected 21 months after vaccination. All receptors derive from a man in his fifties or sixties who received an inactivated influenza vaccine.

V gene TRBV5-1 combines with J gene TRBJ2-3; D may match TRBD1 or TRBD2 (5 bases each). The CDR3 extends over 17 amino acids. The germline V gene has CDR1 SGHRS and CDR2 YFSETQ. V gave up 1 base and J gave up 0 bases, with 15 bases separating them. This CDR3 reads CASSLPGTRSSTDTQYF. The CDR3 region has the DNA TGCGCCAGCAGCTTGCCCGGGACCCGGTCGAGCACAGATACGCAGTATTTT.

The chain couples TRBV20-1 to TRBJ2-1; D is unresolved. V shed 2 bases and J shed 7 bases, with 9 bases lying between them. Germline V gene lookup returns CDR1 DFQATT and CDR2 SNEGSKA (reference sequence). The CDR3 contains 12 residues. The CDR3: CSARSRSNEQFF. CDR3 DNA sequence: TGCAGTGCTAGATCGCGGTCGAATGAGCAGTTCTTC.

There are a few counts of this clonotype. This sequence joins TRBV11-2 and TRBJ1-5; TRBD1 matches at 9 bases. The V and J ends lost 2 bases and 3 bases, in that order; junction bases with no gene match: 11. Looked up from germline, CDR1 is SGHAT and CDR2 is FQNNGV. The CDR3 extends over 18 amino acids. CDR3 nucleotides: TGTGCCAGCAGCTTATGGGGGGACAGGGCCTCCTCCAATCAGCCCCAGCATTTT. It yields the protein CASSLWGDRASSNQPQHF.

This clonotype has a count of ten or more. The chain employs TRBV29-1 and TRBJ1-1, with 8 bases matching TRBD1. In germline, CDR1 is SQVTM, CDR2 ANQGSEA. With 7 bases clipped from V and 0 bases from J, the junction kept 4 bases outside the gene matches. This CDR3 has 13 residues. The CDR3 spells CSGQGNMNTEAFF. The CDR3 nucleotides read TGCAGCGGACAGGGGAACATGAACACTGAAGCTTTCTTT.

This clonotype has a handful of counts. The CDR3 bases are TGCGCCAGCAGCCAAGATCCCTCGTCGGGGTCCTTGAACACTGAAGCTTTCTTT. Its protein product is CASSQDPSSGSLNTEAFF. The chain couples TRBV4-1 to TRBJ1-1; D unclear. From germline, CDR1 is MGHRA and CDR2 YSYEKL. Trimming left V 0 bases short and J 0 bases short, with 17 bases between. The CDR3 runs to 18 residues.

The chain carries TRBV7-6 and TRBJ2-1; a possible D gene is TRBD2 (6 bases). CDR1 is SGHVS, CDR2 FNYEAQ, per germline. The V gene lost 3 bases and the J gene lost 0 bases, with 12 bases spanning the gap. CDR3 size: 16 residues. The CDR3 loop is CASSFEAGSSYNEQFF. DNA of the CDR3: TGTGCCAGCAGCTTTGAGGCGGGATCCTCCTACAATGAGCAGTTCTTC.

This clonotype was observed at least ten times. For the CDR3, the DNA is TGCGCCAGCAGTACGGGGGGCCCTCGAACTAATGAAAAACTGTTTTTT. It encodes CASSTGGPRTNEKLFF. The chain couples TRBV5-1 to TRBJ1-4; possibly TRBD1 for D (6 bases). This CDR3 has 16 residues. Per germline, CDR1 SGHRS and CDR2 YFSETQ. V was clipped by 5 bases and J by 1 base, with 15 bases between them.

This clonotype was counted a few times. The chain combines TRBV9 with TRBJ2-3; a weak D match, TRBD1 (6 bases). The CDR3 runs 17 residues. CDR1 and CDR2 (germline): SGDLS, YYNGEE. V dropped 4 bases and J dropped 2 bases, with 20 bases sitting between them. The CDR3 nucleotides read TGTGCCAGCAGCCCCAGAGGGCGACAGGACATCACAGATACGCAGTATTTT. Protein sequence: CASSPRGRQDITDTQYF.

This clonotype came up a few times. CDR3 DNA sequence: TGCGCCAGTCGACAGCTAGCATATAATTCACCCCTCCACTTT. Its translation: CASRQLAYNSPLHF. This chain links TRBV4-3 with TRBJ1-6; TRBD1 might be the D (5 bases). Trimming took 9 bases from V and 4 from J, leaving 13 bases between them. Germline V gene data show CDR1 as LGHNA and CDR2 as YSLEER. This CDR3 is built from 14 residues.

The chain carries TRBV20-1 and TRBJ2-3, with TRBD2 matching 10 bases. The CDR3 length is 16 residues. V lost 0 bases and J lost 4; bases outside the gene matches: 7. Per germline, CDR1 DFQATT and CDR2 SNEGSKA (reference sequence). CDR3 in DNA: TGCAGTGCTAGAGATCTCCTAGCGGGGGCAGCAGATACGCAGTATTTT. Amino acid sequence: CSARDLLAGAADTQYF.

The chain employs TRBV12-3 or TRBV12-4 and TRBJ1-6; a weak D match, TRBD1 (5 bases). This CDR3 is built from 15 residues. The V end was cut by 6 bases, the J end by 9 bases, with 18 bases between. DNA for the CDR3: TGTGCCAGCAGCAGACATGGGGCGCGTTTTTCACCCCTCCACTTT. This translates into CASSRHGARFSPLHF.

This clonotype showed up many times. J is TRBJ1-1 and V is TRBV29-1, with 10 bases that match TRBD1. CDR3 size: 12 residues. The germline V gene encodes CDR1 SQVTM and CDR2 ANQGSEA. V was pared by 7 bases and J by 4 bases, with 3 bases of the junction left unmatched. The CDR3 sequence: CSGGQGGTEAFF. The DNA of the CDR3 is TGCAGCGGTGGACAGGGGGGCACTGAAGCTTTCTTT.

This clonotype was counted only a few times. J is TRBJ1-2 and V is TRBV5-1; D is ambiguous. The CDR3 runs to 14 residues. Per the germline V gene, CDR1 is SGHRS and CDR2 is YFSETQ. V lost 2 bases, J lost 4 bases, and 12 bases lay in between. The chain's CDR3 is CASSFIEGGYGYTF. Written as DNA, the CDR3 is TGCGCCAGCAGCTTCATAGAGGGTGGCTATGGCTACACCTTC.

This clonotype was seen a handful of times. The rearrangement joins TRBV15 to TRBJ1-2; D is undetermined. The CDR3 has 14 residues. CDR1 and CDR2 from the germline V gene are LNHNV and YYDKDF (reference sequence). The V gene lost 0 bases and the J gene lost 5 bases, with 10 bases spanning the gap. CDR3 DNA sequence: TGTGCCACCAGCAGAGATAAAACAGTATATGGCTACACCTTC. Its translation is CATSRDKTVYGYTF.

This clonotype was picked up many times. The V gene is TRBV12-3 or TRBV12-4, the J gene TRBJ1-2; 8 bases align to TRBD1. With 5 bases clipped from V and 14 bases from J, the junction kept 10 bases outside the gene matches. There are 12 residues in the CDR3. The CDR3 bases are TGTGCCAGCAGTACATTCGACAGGGGATCGACCTTC. It codes for CASSTFDRGSTF.

This clonotype was picked up many times. The chain has TRBV5-1 and TRBJ1-1, with unresolved D. The CDR3 contains 15 residues. The V end was cut by 0 bases, the J end by 4 bases, with 13 bases between. Germline V gene sequence: CDR1 SGHRS, CDR2 YFSETQ. CDR3 residues: CASSLVIGGSTEAFF. CDR3 bases: TGCGCCAGCAGCTTGGTTATCGGTGGGAGCACTGAAGCTTTCTTT.

The chain has TRBV7-8 and TRBJ1-4; D is undetermined. Germline CDR1 reads SGHVS; CDR2 reads FQNEAQ. The CDR3 is 16 amino acids. Trimming took 1 base from V and 0 from J, leaving 9 bases between them. The CDR3 DNA is TGTGCCAGCAGCTTAGTGAGAGTTGCAACTAATGAAAAACTGTTTTTT. Its protein is CASSLVRVATNEKLFF.